This T cell receptor (beta chain) was identified during a study of blood T cell repertoires in COVID-19. V shed 6 bases and J shed 0 bases, with 12 bases lying between them. The V gene's germline CDR1 is MRHNA and CDR2 SNTAGT. This CDR3 has 15 amino acids. Symptom resolution, clearance, or two negative PCRs marked donors in Cohort 3 as recovered. The table came from immunoSEQ multiplex PCR; TCRdb's copy has only in-frame clones and leaves some out. This sample carries fewer than 500,000 clones, 75% to 90% of them seen once, and the ten largest clones take roughly 1.1%. In this sample, this clone turned up many times. Other DNA sequences in this sample translate to the same CDR3.

The TCR comes from a man aged 25-45 years who had recovered from COVID-19. The genes are TRBV6-4 and TRBJ1-3, with D possibly being TRBD1 (6 bases). The sequenced sample consisted of PBMCs or T cells enriched from blood (not recorded which). CDR3 DNA sequence: TGTGCCAGCAGCGAGGACAGAAACTCTGGAAACACCATATATTTT. Its protein is CASSEDRNSGNTIYF.